The sequence of this T cell receptor (beta chain) was determined in a study of blood T cell repertoires in COVID-19 (dated by TCRdb to about 2020). Study-level background: Samples from collaborators originated in the United States, Italy and Spain and spanned both the acute and convalescent phases of COVID-19. Nearly every sample came with metadata listing a de-identified subject ID, COVID-19 status, age in years and sex. A freely available public database, intended as a resource for researchers studying the immune response to SARS-CoV-2, is where the repertoires were released. Where available, HLA class I and class II types were taken from metadata supplied by the sample provider and were not determined by assay-based typing. The prospective study material was composed of cDNA or gDNA derived from T cells, B-cell-depleted T cells, or PBMCs. Deeply sampled blood TCRbeta repertoires from subjects exposed to, actively infected with, or recovered from COVID-19 were included in the dataset. Samples came from the ongoing ImmuneRACE study (first 160 participants) plus 1,254 subjects from 6 global collaborators.

Collaborating institutions collected whole blood in K2EDTA tubes following their own protocols. Collaborator samples were shipped for TCRbeta analysis as frozen whole blood, isolated PBMCs, or DNA extracted from either sample type. The immunoSEQ Assay, a bias-controlled multiplex PCR, was used to amplify TCRbeta CDR3 regions from genomic DNA. As for how the authors treated the data: Nucleated cell counts per sample were estimated from amplification of reference gene primers within the assay. Sequence reads were collapsed and filtered to measure the absolute abundance of every unique TCRbeta CDR3 rearrangement. For each sample, productive Simpson clonality was calculated as the square root of Simpson's diversity index over productive rearrangements. The table comes from immuneACCESS by way of TCRdb, which keeps in-frame sequences with V and J called. Part of the clones is missing from these tables; in studies checked, under half for an unresolved V gene and the rest for unknown reasons. V and J calls and clone size come straight from that table; D and trimming were deduced from the DNA. The sample has under 170,000 clones on record, roughly 85% of them singletons. Roughly 3.5% of the sample lies in the top ten.

For this clone: Its antigen has not been determined. No quality values exist for individual bases; no much larger clone is one base distant.

Study-wide findings and limitations: The amount of clinical and demographic metadata varied by source and participant and was provided uncurated.

V lost 3 bases and J lost 4 bases, and the count of bases not matched to a germline gene is 6. Measured from the cysteine to the phenylalanine, the CDR3 is 15 residues long. Here the CDR3 DNA is all that survives: 45 bases in frame from base 1. CDR1 and CDR2 (DFQATT, SNEGSKA) derive from the germline V gene (reference sequence). This TCR came from a man between 70 and 80 years old with acute or convalescent COVID-19. The chain uses TRBV20-1 and TRBJ2-1, with 10 middle bases fitting TRBD2. Sample: peripheral blood. In nucleotide form, the sequence is TGCAGTGCTAGTCTAACTAGCGGGGTATACAATGAGCAGTTCTTC. It translates as CSASLTSGVYNEQFF.